The clone carrying this TCR beta chain has just a few counts. Its target is not known. A 120-subject validation cohort, separate from the 666-subject first cohort, supplied the donors. This sample was taken from a study of cytomegalovirus exposure and HLA in healthy donors. The overall study: In a later analysis, it was reported that the approximately 120 validation repertoires had been produced on the same platform as the 700 or so repertoires belonging to the first cohort. General study results and limits: The listing of 150 to 200 TCR beta chains classed them as cytomegalovirus-associated.

CDR3 length equals 17 residues. Germline CDR1 MNHEY, CDR2 SMNVEV (reference sequence). Trimming at V came to 2 bases and at J to 2 bases, leaving 8 bases not matched to a gene. Assay: immunoSEQ multiplex PCR; the TCRdb copy retains only in-frame clones and omits some. This table holds 260,000 or so clones, around nine tenths found once. The sequencing input was PBMCs. This rearrangement joins TRBV27 to TRBJ2-3; 9 bases match TRBD1. This receptor was obtained from a man aged 18 to 35 in good health and CMV-seronegative. CDR3 protein: CASSLIMGTGITDTQYF. CDR3 DNA sequence: TGTGCCAGCAGTTTAATAATGGGGACAGGGATCACAGATACGCAGTATTTT.